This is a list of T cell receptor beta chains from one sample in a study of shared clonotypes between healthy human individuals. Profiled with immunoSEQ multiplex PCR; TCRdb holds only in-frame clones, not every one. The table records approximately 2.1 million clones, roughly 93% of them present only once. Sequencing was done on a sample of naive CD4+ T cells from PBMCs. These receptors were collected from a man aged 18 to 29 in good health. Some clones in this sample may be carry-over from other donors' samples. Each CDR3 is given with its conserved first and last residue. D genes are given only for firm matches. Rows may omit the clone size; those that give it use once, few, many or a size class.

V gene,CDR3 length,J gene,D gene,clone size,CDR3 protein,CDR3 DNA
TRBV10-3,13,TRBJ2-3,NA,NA,CAISEMRADTQYF,TGTGCCATCAGTGAGATGAGGGCAGATACGCAGTATTTT
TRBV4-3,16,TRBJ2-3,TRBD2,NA,CASSRGTRTAADTQYF,TGCGCCAGCAGCCGGGGGACTAGGACAGCGGCAGATACGCAGTATTTT
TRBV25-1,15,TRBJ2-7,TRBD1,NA,CASSELGTGVAEQYF,TGTGCCAGCAGTGAATTGGGGACAGGGGTTGCCGAGCAGTACTTC
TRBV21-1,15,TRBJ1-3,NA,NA,CASSKVRGPGNTIYF,TGTGCCAGCAGCAAAGTGAGGGGGCCTGGAAACACCATATATTTT
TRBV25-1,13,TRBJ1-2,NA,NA,CASSEGSYYGYTF,TGTGCCAGCAGTGAAGGAAGTTACTATGGCTACACCTTC
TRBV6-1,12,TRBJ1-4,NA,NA,CASTTHNEKLFF,TGTGCCAGCACCACCCACAATGAAAAACTGTTTTTT
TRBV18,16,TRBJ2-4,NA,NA,CASSPPSGAPKNIQYF,TGTGCCAGCTCACCACCGTCAGGGGCGCCCAAAAACATTCAGTACTTC
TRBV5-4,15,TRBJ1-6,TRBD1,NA,CASSLGQANNSPLHF,TGTGCCAGCAGCCTGGGACAGGCGAATAATTCACCCCTCCACTTT
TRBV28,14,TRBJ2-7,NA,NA,CASRWRILTYEQYF,TGTGCCAGCCGTTGGAGGATCTTAACCTACGAGCAGTACTTC
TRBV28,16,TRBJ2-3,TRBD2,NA,CASSARLAGSTDTQYF,TGTGCCAGCAGTGCCCGACTAGCGGGAAGCACAGATACGCAGTATTTT
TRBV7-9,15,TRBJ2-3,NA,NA,CASSLGQGRADTQYF,TGTGCCAGCAGCTTAGGGCAGGGACGGGCAGATACGCAGTATTTT
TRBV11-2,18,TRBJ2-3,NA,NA,CASSLDLSQWGSPDTQYF,TGTGCCAGCAGCTTAGATTTAAGTCAGTGGGGCAGTCCAGATACGCAGTATTTT
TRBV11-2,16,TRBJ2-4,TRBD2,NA,CASSLFASGRPDIQYF,TGTGCCAGCAGCTTGTTTGCTAGCGGGAGGCCGGACATTCAGTACTTC
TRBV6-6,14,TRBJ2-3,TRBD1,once,CASSEDRAADTQYF,TGTGCCAGCAGTGAGGACAGGGCGGCAGATACGCAGTATTTT
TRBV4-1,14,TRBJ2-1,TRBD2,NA,CASSPGLAGSRQFF,TGCGCCAGCAGCCCGGGACTAGCGGGTTCTCGGCAGTTCTTC
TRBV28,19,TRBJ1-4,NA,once,CASSLLIKRLRGTNEKLFF,TGTGCCAGCAGTTTACTCATAAAACGCCTCAGGGGAACTAATGAAAAACTGTTTTTT
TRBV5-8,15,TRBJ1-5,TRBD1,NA,CASSQRTGINQPQHF,TGTGCCAGCAGCCAGCGGACAGGAATCAATCAGCCCCAGCATTTT
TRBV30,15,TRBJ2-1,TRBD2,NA,CAWTPGTSGRDEQFF,TGTGCCTGGACCCCGGGGACTAGCGGGAGGGACGAGCAGTTCTTC
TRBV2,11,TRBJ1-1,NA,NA,CASRRDTEAFF,TGTGCCAGCCGGAGGGACACTGAAGCTTTCTTT
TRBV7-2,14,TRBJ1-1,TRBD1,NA,CASSLGQGRAEAFF,TGTGCCAGCAGCTTGGGACAGGGTCGGGCTGAAGCTTTCTTT